This T cell receptor beta chain appears in the sequencing data of a study of cytomegalovirus exposure and HLA in healthy donors. CDR1 MNHNY and CDR2 SVGAGI come from the germline V gene (reference sequence). This CDR3 region has 13 residues. Trimming cost V 2 bases and J 6 bases, with 10 bases left between them. Use of 60 Vbeta and 13 Jbeta primers characterized the PCR. Sequencing used immunoSEQ multiplex PCR; TCRdb keeps in-frame clones, though not all of them. The table shows about 120,000 clones, with roughly two thirds occurring only once. The TCR comes from a man younger than 45 in good health and CMV-seropositive. Sequenced: PBMCs. V and J are TRBV6-6 and TRBJ1-1, with D perhaps TRBD1 (5 bases). The CDR3, as DNA: TGTGCCAGCAGTTACGGGGGGATGGCTGAAGCTTTCTTT. This gives the protein CASSYGGMAEAFF.